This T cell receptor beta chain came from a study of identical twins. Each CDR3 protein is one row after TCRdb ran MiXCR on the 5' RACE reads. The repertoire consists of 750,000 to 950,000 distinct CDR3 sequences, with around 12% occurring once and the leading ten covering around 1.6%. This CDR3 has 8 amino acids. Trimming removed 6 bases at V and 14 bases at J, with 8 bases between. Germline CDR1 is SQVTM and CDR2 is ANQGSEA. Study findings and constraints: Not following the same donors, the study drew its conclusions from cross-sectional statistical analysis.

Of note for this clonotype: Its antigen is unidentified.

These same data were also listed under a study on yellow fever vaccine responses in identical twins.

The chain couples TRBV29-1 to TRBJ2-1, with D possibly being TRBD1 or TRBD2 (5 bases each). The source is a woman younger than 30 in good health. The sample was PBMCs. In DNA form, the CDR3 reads TGCAGCGTGGGGGTGGAGTTCTTC. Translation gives CSVGVEFF.